This is a list of T cell receptor beta chains from one sample in a study of radiotherapy plus CTLA-4 blockade in lung cancer. Using immunoSEQ multiplex PCR, the repertoire was profiled, and TCRdb retains in-frame clones only, with some absent. This table has tens of thousands of clones, around 87% appearing once. The sequenced sample was peripheral blood, obtained from a patient treated with radiotherapy plus ipilimumab. The receptors derive from a human donor with non-small cell lung cancer that progressed on radiotherapy plus ipilimumab. Each CDR3 is given without its conserved first and last residue.

TRBV30 | 10 | AWSQVNYGYT
TRBV19 | 13 | ASSTGDFFPGELF
TRBV7-9 | 11 | ASSLESGREAF
TRBV27 | 11 | ASSGYKGGTQY
TRBV18 | 14 | ASSLLTGASYNEQF
TRBV2 | 14 | ASSDATGGKNTEAF
TRBV28 | 12 | ASSFEFGANVLT
TRBV7-8 | 12 | ASNLDAAYNEQF
TRBV11-2 | 11 | ASSFGQAYEQY
TRBV11-2 | 12 | ACTRGLKNNEQF
TRBV4-3 | 12 | ASSPTNQGYEQY
TRBV25-1 | 11 | KRRRTGRFEQY
TRBV5-1 | 13 | ASSPGLAGVYEQY
TRBV7-2 | 11 | ASSPRGGTEAF
TRBV7-2 | 13 | ASSSGPYSNYGYT
TRBV7-8 | 17 | ASSFFIPSGPSRSGELF